Sequencing of this TCR beta chain was carried out in a study of tumor and adjacent non-tumor tissue in lung cancer. Overall study: Stage I to III disease affected approximately 11 men and 5 women aged about 30 to 76. Points from the study as a whole: Significantly higher TCR diversity was found in tumor than normal lung.

RNA was extracted from bulk tissue without any cell sorting. Donors were chemotherapy-naive, newly diagnosed lung cancer surgical patients in China, August–late 2014. Looked up from germline, CDR1 is ENHRY and CDR2 is SYGVKD. Trimming took 6 bases from V and 7 from J, leaving 16 bases between them. This CDR3 spans 13 amino acids. A modified ARM-PCR protocol with three rounds of nested PCR amplified TCRbeta. TCRdb called the multiplex PCR reads again in MiXCR, with one record for every CDR3 protein. The repertoire has about 110,000 distinct CDR3 sequences, about 75% of them found once; the top ten carry more than 35%. This clonotype was found once. Its cognate antigen is unknown. The conserved phenylalanine or tryptophan is not found at the CDR3 terminus, so this likely reflects a read error.

The clonotype comes from an older woman with non-small cell lung cancer. The V gene is TRBV10-3, the J gene TRBJ2-7; possible D gene TRBD1, 6 bases. The sequenced sample consisted of lung tumor tissue. CDR3 region: CAIRYTGTGEQYL. As DNA, the CDR3 is TGTGCCATCAGATACACAGGGACCGGGGAGCAGTACTTA.